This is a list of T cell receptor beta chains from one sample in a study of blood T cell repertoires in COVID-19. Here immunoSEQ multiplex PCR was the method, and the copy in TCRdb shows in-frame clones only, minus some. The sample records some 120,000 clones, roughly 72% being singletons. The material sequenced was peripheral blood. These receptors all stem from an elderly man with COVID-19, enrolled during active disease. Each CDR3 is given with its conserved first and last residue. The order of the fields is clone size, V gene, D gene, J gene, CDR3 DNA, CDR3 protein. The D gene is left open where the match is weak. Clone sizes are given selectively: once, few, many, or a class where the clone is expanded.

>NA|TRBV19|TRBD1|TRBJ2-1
TGTGCCAGTAGTTCCTCACAGGGGGCAAAGTTCTTC
CASSSSQGAKFF
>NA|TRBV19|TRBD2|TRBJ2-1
TGTGCCAGTAGTACCTGGACTAGCGGGAAACAAGGTGAGCAGTTCTTC
CASSTWTSGKQGEQFF
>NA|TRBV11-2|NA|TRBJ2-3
TGTGCCAGCAGCCCCCCCCTCCCTATTTATCCGGATACGCAGTATTTT
CASSPPLPIYPDTQYF
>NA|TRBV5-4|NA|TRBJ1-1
TGTGCCAGCAGCGTCGGGGGGCCGATGAACACTGAAGCTTTCTTT
CASSVGGPMNTEAFF
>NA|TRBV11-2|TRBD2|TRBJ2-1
TGTGCCAGCAGCTTATGGCGGGAGATTGGTGAGCAGTTCTTC
CASSLWREIGEQFF
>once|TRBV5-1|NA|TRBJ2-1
TGCGCCAGCAGCTTGCTGGCGGGGGCGAGGGAGCAGTTCTTC
CASSLLAGAREQFF
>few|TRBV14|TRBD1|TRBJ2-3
TGTGCCAGCAGCCAAAGGACAGGGGGAGATACGCAGTATTTT
CASSQRTGGDTQYF
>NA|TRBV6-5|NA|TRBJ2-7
TGTGCCACCCGAGGGAACAACTACGAGCAGTACTTC
CATRGNNYEQYF
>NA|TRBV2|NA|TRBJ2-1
TGTGCCAGGGGCAAGGGGGCGGGAAATGAGCAGTTCTTC
CARGKGAGNEQFF
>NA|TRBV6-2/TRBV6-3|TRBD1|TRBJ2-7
TGTGCCAGCAGTTACCCGACAGGGGGAAGCTCCTACGAGCAGTACTTC
CASSYPTGGSSYEQYF
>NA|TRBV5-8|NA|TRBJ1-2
TGTGCCAGCAGCTTGGGGACAGCTCCGCGGTATGGCTACACCTTC
CASSLGTAPRYGYTF
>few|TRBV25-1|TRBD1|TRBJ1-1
TGTGCCAGCAGTGAATATTCCACAGGGGTGGCTTTCTTT
CASSEYSTGVAFF
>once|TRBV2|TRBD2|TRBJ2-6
TGTGCCAGCAGTCGGACGGGAGGCGCCAACGTCCTGACTTTC
CASSRTGGANVLTF